This entry lists 10 T cell receptor beta chains sequenced from one sample in a study of control samples from healthy donors and cancer patients. Measured with immunoSEQ multiplex PCR; TCRdb has only the in-frame clones, and not every one. Recorded for this sample: fewer than 250,000 clones. Input material: blood. All receptors derive from a woman aged 25 to 39 in good health.

V and J are TRBV9 and TRBJ1-1; no clear D gene. The germline CDR1 and CDR2 sequences are SGDLS and YYNGEE. Between the trimmed V and J ends, which lost 0 bases and 0 bases, there was a span of 9 bases. CDR3 length: 15 amino acids. The CDR3 here is CASSVGVGVNTEAFF. The CDR3 bases are TGTGCCAGCAGCGTAGGGGTGGGCGTGAACACTGAAGCTTTCTTT.

Comment on this clone: Other nucleotide sequences from this sample produce the same CDR3. V usage is TRBV7-3 and J usage is TRBJ2-5, with 7 nucleotides matching TRBD1. Germline V gene data show CDR1 as SGHTA and CDR2 as FQGTGA. V gave up 0 bases and J gave up 5 bases; unmatched junction bases: 9. The length of the CDR3 is 16 residues. This CDR3 is CASSLTGGGQWETQYF. CDR3 nucleotide sequence: TGTGCCAGCAGCTTAACGGGTGGGGGACAGTGGGAGACCCAGTACTTC.

The J gene is TRBJ2-3, the V gene TRBV7-6, with 9 bases aligning to TRBD1. J was trimmed by 2 bases and V by 3 bases; bases with no gene match: 3. The CDR3 spans 15 residues. The germline gives CDR1 SGHVS, CDR2 FNYEAQ. The CDR3 sequence: CASSFGTGITDTQYF. The CDR3 coding sequence is TGTGCCAGCAGCTTTGGGACAGGGATCACAGATACGCAGTATTTT.

The V and J genes are TRBV2 and TRBJ1-2; 10 bases fit TRBD1. Looked up from germline, CDR1 is SNHLY and CDR2 is FYNNEI. Trimming took 0 bases from V and 7 from J; bases not matched to a gene: 8. The CDR3 runs 16 residues. The CDR3 region is CASSEAWTGGTIGYTF. CDR3 nucleotide sequence: TGTGCCAGCAGTGAAGCCTGGACAGGGGGAACTATTGGCTACACCTTC.

The gene calls are TRBV4-1 and TRBJ2-1; D is perhaps TRBD1 (5 bases). The CDR3 sequence is 14 residues long. Germline V CDR1 and CDR2: MGHRA, YSYEKL. V dropped 1 base and J dropped 5 bases, with 9 bases sitting between them. CDR3: CASSQGQRNNEQFF. For the CDR3, the DNA is TGCGCCAGCAGCCAAGGACAGCGAAACAATGAGCAGTTCTTC.

The chain links TRBV9 to TRBJ2-2; 7 bases agree with TRBD2. Germline CDR1 is SGDLS and CDR2 is YYNGEE. The length of the CDR3 is 16 residues. Trimming cost V 2 bases and J 1 base; bases outside gene matches: 5. In nucleotides, the CDR3 is TGTGCCAGCAGCGTCCGTGCGGGGGAGAACACCGGGGAGCTGTTTTTT. Amino acids: CASSVRAGENTGELFF.

The chain combines TRBV30 with TRBJ1-2; D is undetermined. With 7 bases removed from V and 0 bases from J, the gap between germline ends came to 12 bases. The germline CDR1 and CDR2 sequences are GTSNPN and SVGIG (reference sequence). The CDR3 runs to 13 residues. The CDR3 is CASLRTPNYGYTF. The CDR3 region has the DNA TGTGCCTCCCTTAGGACCCCTAACTATGGCTACACCTTC.

The V call is TRBV14, the J call TRBJ2-7, with D hard to call. In germline, CDR1 is SGHDN, CDR2 FVKESK. Trimming took 5 bases from V and 0 from J, leaving 8 bases between them. This CDR3 comprises 13 residues. The CDR3 spells CASSGQSSYEQYF. CDR3 DNA: TGTGCCAGCAGCGGCCAGAGCTCCTACGAGCAGTACTTC.

The V call is TRBV7-9, the J call TRBJ2-2; no firm D call. Germline-derived CDR1 and CDR2 are SEHNR and FQNEAQ (reference sequence). This CDR3 is 13 amino acids long. V was clipped by 3 bases and J by 4 bases, with 6 bases between them. CDR3 loop: CASSFRSTGELFF. The DNA for the CDR3 is TGTGCCAGCAGCTTCCGATCCACCGGGGAGCTGTTTTTT.

The rearrangement joins TRBV5-1 to TRBJ2-1, with 12 bases lining up with TRBD2. This CDR3 has 14 amino acids. The junction had 3 bases not matched to a gene; V was cut back by 2 bases and J by 9 bases. The germline V gene has CDR1 SGHRS and CDR2 YFSETQ. The CDR3 nucleotides read TGCGCCAGCAGCTTACCTAGCGGGGGGGCTGAGCAGTTCTTC. The encoded protein is CASSLPSGGAEQFF.